This T cell receptor (beta chain) is from a study of blood T cell repertoires in COVID-19. Background on the study: The samples span acute and convalescent COVID-19 from the United States, Italy and Spain. T cells, B-cell-depleted T cells, or PBMCs supplied cDNA or gDNA.

A Seattle source enrolled patients during active infection and followed them longitudinally. Study processing details: From reference gene primer amplification, estimates of nucleated cell counts were derived. Produced via immunoSEQ multiplex PCR; TCRdb's table is partial and in-frame only. That table gives V, J and clone size, and the DNA gave D and trimming. The sample has 250,000 to 400,000 clones; 85% to 90% are singletons. Germline V gene data show CDR1 as MNHNS and CDR2 as SASEGT. The length of the CDR3 is 14 residues. J gave up 4 bases and V 2 bases, and 5 bases lay outside the gene matches. The TCR comes from a woman in her twenties or thirties with COVID-19, enrolled during active disease. This rearrangement joins TRBV6-1 to TRBJ2-7, with TRBD1 matching over 7 bases. Specimen: peripheral blood. The CDR3 coding sequence is TGTGCCAGCAGTGAAAGCGGCAGGGGGTACGAGCAGTACTTC. Translating it yields CASSESGRGYEQYF.